Listed below are T cell receptor beta chains from one sample, sequenced in a study of blood T cell repertoires in COVID-19. The data were produced by immunoSEQ multiplex PCR, yet TCRdb's version contains in-frame clones alone and is incomplete. Here the sample spans fewer than 120,000 clones, more than 70% being singletons. Sequencing was done on a sample of peripheral blood. These receptors originate from a woman aged 45-65 years with acute or convalescent COVID-19. Each CDR3 is given with its conserved first and last residue. Fields, in order: D gene, clone size, V gene, J gene, CDR3 protein, CDR3 DNA. A D gene is named only where the DNA matches it firmly. Rows give clone size only sometimes, using once, few, many, or a class for an expanded clone.

>TRBD1|.|TRBV5-1|TRBJ1-4
CASSLAGDRADKLFF
TGCGCCAGCAGCTTGGCAGGGGACAGGGCGGACAAACTGTTTTTT
>.|.|TRBV19|TRBJ2-2
CASFKGRSGELFF
TGTGCCAGCTTCAAGGGGCGGTCCGGGGAGCTGTTTTTT
>TRBD2|.|TRBV20-1|TRBJ2-7
CSASTAARLAGVYEQYF
TGCAGTGCTAGTACCGCAGCTCGACTAGCGGGAGTCTACGAGCAGTACTTC
>.|.|TRBV5-1|TRBJ2-6
CASSSNGGFSGANVLTF
TGCGCCAGCAGCTCTAATGGGGGGTTCTCTGGGGCCAACGTCCTGACTTTC
>TRBD1|.|TRBV19|TRBJ1-4
CASSSETGFGEKLFF
TGTGCCAGTAGTTCCGAGACAGGGTTCGGAGAAAAACTGTTTTTT
>TRBD2|.|TRBV18|TRBJ2-7
CASSRERGTYEQYF
TGTGCCAGCTCTCGGGAGCGGGGGACCTACGAGCAGTACTTC
>TRBD2|.|TRBV7-2|TRBJ2-1
CASSTGLVPYNEQFF
TGTGCCAGCAGCACCGGACTAGTACCCTACAATGAGCAGTTCTTC
>TRBD1|.|TRBV6-5|TRBJ2-7
CASSQPTGGREQYF
TGTGCCAGCAGTCAACCTACAGGGGGCCGCGAGCAGTACTTC
>TRBD2|.|TRBV6-5|TRBJ2-1
CASSSGLAGRDEQFF
TGTGCCAGCAGTTCAGGACTAGCGGGGAGGGATGAGCAGTTCTTC
>.|.|TRBV19|TRBJ2-4
CASSHRDINIQYF
TGTGCCAGTAGCCACCGGGACATAAACATTCAGTACTTC
>.|.|TRBV7-8|TRBJ2-2
CASSLFFGSGTGELFF
TGTGCCAGCAGCTTATTTTTCGGGAGCGGTACCGGGGAGCTGTTTTTT
>.|.|TRBV5-5|TRBJ2-3
CASSSYGHTQYF
TGTGCCAGCAGCTCGTACGGTCATACGCAGTATTTT
>.|.|TRBV24-1|TRBJ1-5
CATSAPPAGGPQHF
TGTGCCACCAGTGCCCCCCCGGCGGGGGGGCCCCAGCATTTT
>.|.|TRBV4-1|TRBJ1-1
CASSLREMGRTEAFF
TGCGCCAGCAGCCTGCGGGAGATGGGGAGGACTGAAGCTTTCTTT
>TRBD2|once|TRBV18|TRBJ2-2
CASSILETSGLNTGELFF
TGTGCCAGCTCCATTCTCGAGACTAGCGGCTTGAACACCGGGGAGCTGTTTTTT
>TRBD1|.|TRBV7-8|TRBJ1-2
CASSPQGGNYGYTF
TGTGCCAGCAGTCCCCAGGGGGGTAACTATGGCTACACCTTC
>.|.|TRBV5-1|TRBJ1-5
CASSLAGVSNQPQHF
TGCGCCAGCAGCTTGGCAGGGGTTAGCAATCAGCCCCAGCATTTT
>.|.|TRBV18|TRBJ1-1
CASSPPTRGAEAFF
TGTGCCAGCTCACCACCTACAAGGGGCGCTGAAGCTTTCTTT
>.|.|TRBV30|TRBJ1-5
CAWSVLVSHSNQPQHF
TGTGCCTGGAGTGTCCTGGTCAGTCATAGCAATCAGCCCCAGCATTTT
>TRBD1|.|TRBV5-1|TRBJ2-7
CASSTPDRADLPYEQYF
TGCGCCAGCAGCACCCCGGACAGGGCCGATCTTCCCTACGAGCAGTACTTC
>.|once|TRBV7-2|TRBJ2-7
CASSPRPGLLTYEQYF
TGTGCCAGCAGCCCTCGACCGGGACTGTTAACCTACGAGCAGTACTTC
>.|.|TRBV24-1|TRBJ1-5
CATSGQNSNQPQHF
TGTGCCACCAGTGGACAGAATAGCAATCAGCCCCAGCATTTT
>.|.|TRBV24-1|TRBJ2-2
CATSVENGAPGELFF
TGTGCCACCAGTGTGGAGAACGGTGCCCCCGGGGAGCTGTTTTTT
>TRBD2|.|TRBV19|TRBJ2-3
CASRGTSYTDTQYF
TGTGCCAGTAGGGGGACTAGTTACACAGATACGCAGTATTTT
>TRBD1|.|TRBV20-1|TRBJ1-4
CSASGQGAEREKLFF
TGCAGTGCTAGTGGACAGGGGGCAGAGAGGGAAAAACTGTTTTTT
>TRBD2|.|TRBV3-1/TRBV3-2|TRBJ2-6
CASSRLTSGSSSGANVLTF
TGTGCCAGCAGCCGGCTGACTAGCGGGAGTTCTTCTGGGGCCAACGTCCTGACTTTC
>.|.|TRBV2|TRBJ1-6
CASSEDQGYNSPLHF
TGTGCCAGCAGTGAAGATCAGGGTTATAATTCACCCCTCCACTTT
>.|.|TRBV28|TRBJ1-1
CASTPYSIYRSESGTEAFF
TGTGCCAGCACTCCTTACTCCATATACAGGTCCGAGAGTGGCACTGAAGCTTTCTTT
>.|.|TRBV13|TRBJ2-6
CASSFRGSAAGGANVLTF
TGTGCCAGCAGCTTCAGGGGCTCGGCGGCGGGCGGGGCCAACGTCCTGACTTTC
>TRBD2|.|TRBV7-9|TRBJ2-1
CASTSPVVAGGYNEQFF
TGTGCCAGCACCTCCCCGGTTGTAGCGGGAGGTTACAATGAGCAGTTCTTC
>.|.|TRBV3-1/TRBV3-2|TRBJ2-5
CASSRDSLLTETQYF
TGTGCCAGCAGCCGGGACTCACTCCTGACAGAGACCCAGTACTTC
>.|once|TRBV3-1/TRBV3-2|TRBJ2-7
CASSLLGGPSPLDEQYF
TGTGCCAGCAGCCTGCTGGGGGGTCCGTCCCCCCTTGACGAGCAGTACTTC
>TRBD2|few|TRBV19|TRBJ2-3
CASSLAVTDTQYF
TGTGCCAGTAGCCTAGCGGTCACAGATACGCAGTATTTT
>.|.|TRBV4-2|TRBJ1-2
CASSQPGSYGYTF
TGTGCCAGCAGCCAACCCGGGAGCTATGGCTACACCTTC
>.|few|TRBV15|TRBJ2-7
CATSRDQGYEQYF
TGTGCCACCAGCAGAGACCAGGGATACGAGCAGTACTTC
>TRBD2|.|TRBV10-1|TRBJ2-1
CASGPSGRSGEQFF
TGCGCCAGCGGTCCAAGCGGGAGATCTGGTGAGCAGTTCTTC
>.|.|TRBV2|TRBJ1-5
CASSVQGASNQPQHF
TGTGCCAGCAGTGTTCAAGGGGCGAGCAATCAGCCCCAGCATTTT
>.|.|TRBV5-1|TRBJ2-3
CASSLAPPADTQYF
TGCGCCAGCAGCTTGGCCCCCCCAGCGGATACGCAGTATTTT
>.|few|TRBV27|TRBJ2-7
CASSARPPWTGAAYEQYF
TGTGCCAGCAGTGCCCGCCCCCCCTGGACTGGAGCCGCCTACGAGCAGTACTTC
>.|few|TRBV29-1|TRBJ1-1
CSVGGRTELNTEAFF
TGCAGCGTTGGGGGCCGGACAGAATTAAACACTGAAGCTTTCTTT
>.|.|TRBV5-1|TRBJ2-3
CASSSSGDTQYF
TGCGCCAGCAGCTCCAGTGGAGATACGCAGTATTTT
>TRBD1|.|TRBV24-1|TRBJ1-2
CATRGTGENGYTF
TGTGCCACTAGAGGGACAGGGGAAAATGGCTACACCTTC
>TRBD2|few|TRBV7-9|TRBJ2-1
CASSRGSGVDSYNEQFF
TGTGCCAGCAGCCGGGGCAGCGGGGTAGACTCCTACAATGAGCAGTTCTTC
>.|.|TRBV2|TRBJ2-5
CASSENSGQETQYF
TGTGCCAGCAGTGAAAATAGCGGCCAAGAGACCCAGTACTTC
>TRBD2|.|TRBV2|TRBJ2-4
CASSEATGGPNIQYF
TGTGCCAGCAGTGAAGCCACGGGAGGGCCTAACATTCAGTACTTC
>TRBD1|once|TRBV19|TRBJ2-5
CATRGQQETQYF
TGTGCCACCCGGGGACAGCAAGAGACCCAGTACTTC
>TRBD2|.|TRBV5-1|TRBJ2-7
CASSAGLAGGTSYEQYF
TGCGCCAGCAGCGCGGGACTAGCGGGAGGTACCTCCTACGAGCAGTACTTC